Reported below is one T cell receptor beta chain. In the original workflow: Counts of nucleated cells, estimated from reference gene primer amplification, were obtained. Measured with immunoSEQ multiplex PCR; TCRdb has only the in-frame clones, and not every one. For V, J and clone size, that table is used; D and trimming come from the DNA. The sample includes fewer than 300,000 clones, roughly 85% of them seen just once. This specimen belongs to a study of blood T cell repertoires in COVID-19. At the level of the study: Sites in the United States, Italy and Spain provided acute and convalescent COVID-19 samples. T cells, B-cell-depleted T cells, or PBMCs provided the cDNA or gDNA that served as material.

Per the germline V gene, CDR1 is SGDLS and CDR2 is YYNGEE. This CDR3 has 15 amino acids. Trimming shortened V by 3 bases and J by 0 bases, and 12 bases separated the two germline ends. The origin of this receptor is a woman between 45 and 65 years old who had recovered from COVID-19. The rearrangement joins TRBV9 to TRBJ2-5; a possible D gene is TRBD2 (6 bases). The sample comprised peripheral blood. The CDR3 sequence: CASSAGEVDQETQYF. DNA for the CDR3: TGTGCCAGCAGCGCCGGGGAGGTGGACCAAGAGACCCAGTACTTC.